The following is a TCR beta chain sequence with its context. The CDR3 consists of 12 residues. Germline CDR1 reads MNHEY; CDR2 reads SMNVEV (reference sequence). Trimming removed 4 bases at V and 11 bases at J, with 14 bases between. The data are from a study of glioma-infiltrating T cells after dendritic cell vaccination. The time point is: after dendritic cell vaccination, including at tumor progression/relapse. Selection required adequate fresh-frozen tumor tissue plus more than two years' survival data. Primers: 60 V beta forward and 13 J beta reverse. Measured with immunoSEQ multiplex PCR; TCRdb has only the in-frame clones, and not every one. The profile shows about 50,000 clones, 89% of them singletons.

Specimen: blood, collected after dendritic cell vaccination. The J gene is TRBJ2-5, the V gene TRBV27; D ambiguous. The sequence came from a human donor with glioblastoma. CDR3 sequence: CASSSRVGEQYF. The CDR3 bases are TGTGCCAGCAGTTCCCGGGTCGGAGAGCAGTACTTC.